Each of the 21 T cell receptor beta chains below was sequenced from the same sample in a study of cytomegalovirus exposure and HLA in healthy donors. 60 Vbeta and 13 Jbeta primers were used in PCR. Method: immunoSEQ multiplex PCR; TCRdb's copy keeps in-frame clones and lacks some. The repertoire consists of over 120,000 clones, with about three quarters occurring once and the leading ten covering nearly 4%. The sample consisted of PBMCs. The source of these receptors is a male donor in good health and CMV-seronegative.

V gene TRBV7-6 combines with J gene TRBJ2-3; D may be TRBD2 (6 bases). The V end was cut by 1 base, the J end by 7 bases, with 12 bases between. The CDR3 has 14 residues. Germline V CDR1 and CDR2: SGHVS, FNYEAQ. The CDR3: CASSLDGRANTQYF. As DNA, the CDR3 is TGTGCCAGCAGCTTAGACGGGAGAGCGAATACGCAGTATTTT.

With respect to this clone: One end of the junction is discordant with germline, which a read error may explain. The chain couples TRBV7-2 to TRBJ2-1; D ambiguous. Germline values: CDR1 SGHTA, CDR2 FQGNSA. The CDR3 is 11 residues long. The CDR3 DNA follows: TGTGCCAGCAGCCTTTACATTGAGCAGTTCTTC. Its protein product is CASSLYIEQFF.

The chain has TRBV2 and TRBJ2-2, with a possible D match to TRBD1 (6 bases). Between the trimmed V and J ends, which lost 5 bases and 6 bases, there was a span of 25 bases. Per the germline V gene, CDR1 is SNHLY and CDR2 is FYNNEI. This CDR3 has 18 residues. In nucleotides, the CDR3 is TGTGCCAGCAGTAGGGGACGAGGATTTGGACAGCAGGCCGGGGAGCTGTTTTTT. This gives the protein CASSRGRGFGQQAGELFF.

The gene calls are TRBV6-1 and TRBJ2-1; the match to TRBD2 covers 7 bases. The germline V gene encodes CDR1 MNHNS and CDR2 SASEGT. V was clipped by 4 bases and J by 0 bases; unmatched bases: 12. The CDR3 spans 18 residues. This CDR3 is CASSGTPLAPSSYNEQFF. As DNA, the CDR3 is TGTGCCAGCAGTGGTACCCCACTAGCGCCGAGCTCCTACAATGAGCAGTTCTTC.

The genes are TRBV9 and TRBJ2-3; 9 nucleotides line up with TRBD1. This CDR3 is built from 15 residues. V lost 3 bases, J lost 2 bases, and 4 bases stayed unmatched. Germline V gene lookup returns CDR1 SGDLS and CDR2 YYNGEE. The CDR3 here is CASSANRGLTDTQYF. DNA of the CDR3: TGTGCCAGCAGCGCCAACAGGGGGCTCACAGATACGCAGTATTTT.

This chain connects TRBV5-1 to TRBJ2-5, with TRBD1 matching 10 bases. The J call is in doubt because the DNA end fits TRBJ2-7 better. This CDR3 has 14 residues. Per germline, CDR1 SGHRS and CDR2 YFSETQ. As DNA, the CDR3 is TGCGCCAGCAGCATACCGGGACAGGGGCACGAGCAGTACTTC. Translated: CASSIPGQGHEQYF.

The chain is built from TRBV14 and TRBJ2-2; the match to TRBD2 covers 7 bases. The CDR3 contains 17 residues. Per germline, CDR1 SGHDN and CDR2 FVKESK. V lost 2 bases and J lost 1; bases outside the gene matches: 7. The CDR3 reads CASSQPPTSENTGELFF. The CDR3 bases are TGTGCCAGCAGCCAACCTCCAACTAGCGAGAACACCGGGGAGCTGTTTTTT.

This chain links TRBV7-3 with TRBJ2-5, with TRBD1 matching over 7 bases. Looked up from germline, CDR1 is SGHTA and CDR2 is FQGTGA. With 2 bases clipped from V and 4 bases from J, the junction kept 1 base outside the gene matches. The CDR3 loop spans 13 amino acids. DNA for the CDR3: TGTGCCAGCAGCTTATACAGGGGAGAGACCCAGTACTTC. Protein product: CASSLYRGETQYF.

The chain couples TRBV9 to TRBJ1-2, with 8 bases lining up with TRBD1. This CDR3 has 15 amino acids. V was pared by 3 bases and J by 8 bases, with 12 bases of the junction left unmatched. CDR1 and CDR2 from the germline V gene are SGDLS and YYNGEE. The CDR3 coding sequence is TGTGCCAGCAGCGGCCGACAGGGGTTGGTTGACGGCTACACCTTC. It yields the protein CASSGRQGLVDGYTF. The variable domain in full, completed from reference TRBV9 and TRBJ1-2, reads DSGVTQTPKHLITATGQRVTLRCSPRSGDLSVYWYQQSLDQGLQFLIQYYNGEERAKGNILERFSAQQFPDLHSELNLSSLELGDSALYFCASSGRQGLVDGYTFGSGTRLTVV.

The J gene is TRBJ1-2, the V gene TRBV11-3; 7 bases are shared with TRBD1. The CDR3 covers 16 residues. J lost 2 bases, V lost 5 bases, and 11 bases had no gene match. Germline-derived CDR1 and CDR2 are SGHNT and YENEEA. CDR3 sequence (DNA): TGTGCCAGCAGCCGGACAGGCCCTCGGGGAAACTATGGCTACACCTTC. It yields the protein CASSRTGPRGNYGYTF.

This clone was seen once. The rearrangement links TRBV7-9 to TRBJ2-1, with D unresolved. This CDR3 is built from 12 residues. The V end lost 4 bases, the J end lost 9 bases, and 10 bases lay between the germline ends. Germline lookup yields CDR1 SEHNR and CDR2 FQNEAQ (reference sequence). CDR3 nucleotide sequence: TGTGCCAGCAGCTCCGGCCCAGGTGAGCAGTTCTTC. This gives the protein CASSSGPGEQFF.

CDR3 DNA: TGCGCCAGCAGCCAAATCGGGCTAGCGGACCTCTCTGGGGCCAACGTCCTGACTTTC. The encoded protein is CASSQIGLADLSGANVLTF. V usage is TRBV4-1 and J usage is TRBJ2-6; 7 bases align to TRBD2. CDR1 is MGHRA and CDR2 is YSYEKL in the germline V gene. V dropped 2 bases and J dropped 0; count of bases not matched to a gene: 10. This CDR3 has 19 residues.

The chain combines TRBV10-3 with TRBJ2-1; no definite D call. Germline loops: CDR1 ENHRY, CDR2 SYGVKD. V was clipped by 6 bases and J by 5 bases, with 14 bases between them. This CDR3 spans 14 amino acids. Here the CDR3 DNA reads TGTGCCATCAGGAGGTCTTCCGGTAACAATGAGCAGTTCTTC. Translating it yields CAIRRSSGNNEQFF.

J is TRBJ1-5 and V is TRBV27; D is perhaps TRBD1 (6 bases). V was shortened by 5 bases and J by 0 bases, with 17 bases between the two germline ends. From germline, CDR1 is MNHEY and CDR2 SMNVEV (reference sequence). The CDR3 loop spans 17 amino acids. CDR3 protein: CASSPYRDTYSNQPQHF. For the CDR3, the DNA is TGTGCCAGCAGTCCTTACCGGGACACCTATAGCAATCAGCCCCAGCATTTT.

In the case of this clone: Germline and junction disagree at one end, which may indicate a read error. The chain links TRBV7-9 to TRBJ2-7; 10 bases fit TRBD2. This CDR3 has 16 residues. The germline V gene has CDR1 SEHNR and CDR2 FQNEAQ (reference sequence). CDR3 sequence reads: CSSSAYNSGRANEQYF. DNA for the CDR3: TGTTCCAGCAGCGCTTATAACAGCGGGAGGGCCAACGAGCAGTACTTC.

The CDR3 coding sequence is TGCGCCAGCAGCTTGTTCCTGGGAGCGGGGGTTTGGACAGATACGCAGTATTTT. Translation gives CASSLFLGAGVWTDTQYF. The rearrangement joins TRBV5-1 to TRBJ2-3; TRBD2 matches 8 bases. CDR3 size: 18 residues. Germline V gene lookup returns CDR1 SGHRS and CDR2 YFSETQ. Trimming took 1 base from V and 3 from J; bases not matched to a gene: 13.

CDR3 sequence: CASTRGLAGHEQYF. CDR3 coding DNA: TGTGCCAGCACCCGTGGACTAGCGGGGCACGAGCAGTACTTC. The chain recombines TRBV27 with TRBJ2-7; 12 bases fit TRBD2. The germline V gene has CDR1 MNHEY and CDR2 SMNVEV (reference sequence). CDR3 length: 14 amino acids. Losses at the gene ends were 7 bases for V and 5 bases for J; bases not matched to a gene: 6.

This rearrangement joins TRBV5-1 to TRBJ2-1; D possibly corresponds to TRBD2 (6 bases). Trimming removed 0 bases from V and 4 bases from J, with 14 bases in between. CDR1 and CDR2 from the germline V gene are SGHRS and YFSETQ. The CDR3 is made up of 16 amino acids. The CDR3 region has the DNA TGCGCCAGCAGCTTGGCTAGCGTCGACCTGTACAATGAGCAGTTCTTC. Protein product: CASSLASVDLYNEQFF. The whole variable domain, remainder taken from reference TRBV5-1 and TRBJ2-1, is KAGVTQTPRYLIKTRGQQVTLSCSPISGHRSVSWYQQTPGQGLQFLFEYFSETQRNKGNFPGRFSGRQFSNSRSEMNVSTLELGDSALYLCASSLASVDLYNEQFFGPGTRLTVL.

This clone turned up a few times. The genes are TRBV6-5 and TRBJ1-1, with D perhaps matching TRBD1 (5 bases). Germline assignment: CDR1 MNHEY and CDR2 SVGAGI. Trimming cost V 5 bases and J 0 bases, with 13 bases left between them. The CDR3 totals 15 residues. CDR3 sequence (DNA): TGTGCCAGCAGTACCTCGGACAACTTGAACACTGAAGCTTTCTTT. This sequence encodes CASSTSDNLNTEAFF.

This sequence joins TRBV15 and TRBJ2-6; no clear D gene. The germline gives CDR1 LNHNV, CDR2 YYDKDF (reference sequence). V lost 1 base and J 1 base, leaving 8 bases between the germline ends. The CDR3 runs to 16 residues. CDR3 region: CATSRGSKSGANVLTF. The CDR3 coding sequence is TGTGCCACCAGCAGAGGCAGTAAATCTGGGGCCAACGTCCTGACTTTC.

The V call is TRBV7-5, the J call TRBJ1-6; the table's D call TRBD1 went unverified against the DNA. TRBV7-5 is reported as a pseudogene. The CDR3 is made up of 14 amino acids. This chain's CDR3 is CARSYHPGGLPLHF. Written as DNA, the CDR3 is TGTGCCAGAAGCTACCACCCAGGGGGGCTCCCCCTCCACTTT.